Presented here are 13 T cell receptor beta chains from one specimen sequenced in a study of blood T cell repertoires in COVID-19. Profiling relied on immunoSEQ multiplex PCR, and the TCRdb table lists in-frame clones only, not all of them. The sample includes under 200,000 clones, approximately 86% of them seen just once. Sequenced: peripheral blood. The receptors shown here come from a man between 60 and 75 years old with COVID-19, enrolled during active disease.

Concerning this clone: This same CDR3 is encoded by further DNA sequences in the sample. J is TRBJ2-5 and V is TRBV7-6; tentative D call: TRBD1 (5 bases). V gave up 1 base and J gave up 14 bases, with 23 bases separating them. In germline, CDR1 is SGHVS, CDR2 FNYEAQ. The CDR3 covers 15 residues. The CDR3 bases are TGTGCCAGCAGCTTAGTGGGGCCCGATGATAACCTGTTCTACTTC. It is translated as CASSLVGPDDNLFYF.

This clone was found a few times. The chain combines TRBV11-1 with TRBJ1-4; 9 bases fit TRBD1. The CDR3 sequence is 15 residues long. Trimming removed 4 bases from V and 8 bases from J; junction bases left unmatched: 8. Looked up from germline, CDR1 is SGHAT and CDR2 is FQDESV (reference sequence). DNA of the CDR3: TGTGCCAGCAGCTCGGACGGGACAGGGATCGAAAAACTGTTTTTT. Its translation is CASSSDGTGIEKLFF.

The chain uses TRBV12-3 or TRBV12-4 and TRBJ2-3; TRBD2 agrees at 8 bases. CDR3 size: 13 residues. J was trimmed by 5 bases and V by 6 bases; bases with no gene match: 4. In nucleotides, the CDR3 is TGTGCCAGCAGAACGGGGGGGATAGATACGCAGTATTTT. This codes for CASRTGGIDTQYF.

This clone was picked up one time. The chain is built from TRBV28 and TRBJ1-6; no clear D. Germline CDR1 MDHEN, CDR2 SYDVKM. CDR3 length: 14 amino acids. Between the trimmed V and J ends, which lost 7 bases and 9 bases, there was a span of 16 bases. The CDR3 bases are TGTGCCAGCATCGAGCCCGGGTTTGGTTCACCCCTCCACTTT. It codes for CASIEPGFGSPLHF.

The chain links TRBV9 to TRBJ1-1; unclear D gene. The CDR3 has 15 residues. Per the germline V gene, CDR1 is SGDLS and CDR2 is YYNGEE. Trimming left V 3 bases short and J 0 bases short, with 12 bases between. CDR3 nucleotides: TGTGCCAGCAGCGCCGAGGGCTTAATGAACACTGAAGCTTTCTTT. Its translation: CASSAEGLMNTEAFF.

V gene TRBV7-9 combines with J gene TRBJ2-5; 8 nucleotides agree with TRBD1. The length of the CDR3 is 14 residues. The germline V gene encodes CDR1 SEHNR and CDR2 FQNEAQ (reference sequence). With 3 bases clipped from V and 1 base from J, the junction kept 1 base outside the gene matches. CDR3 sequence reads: CASSFGQGQETQYF. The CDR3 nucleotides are TGTGCCAGCAGCTTCGGACAGGGCCAAGAGACCCAGTACTTC.

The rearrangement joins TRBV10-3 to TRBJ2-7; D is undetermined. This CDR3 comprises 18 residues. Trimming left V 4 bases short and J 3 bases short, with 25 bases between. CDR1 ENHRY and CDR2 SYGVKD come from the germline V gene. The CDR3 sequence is CAISGGLSISGSFYEQYF. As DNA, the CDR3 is TGTGCCATCAGTGGTGGTTTGTCAATATCGGGTTCGTTCTACGAGCAGTACTTC.

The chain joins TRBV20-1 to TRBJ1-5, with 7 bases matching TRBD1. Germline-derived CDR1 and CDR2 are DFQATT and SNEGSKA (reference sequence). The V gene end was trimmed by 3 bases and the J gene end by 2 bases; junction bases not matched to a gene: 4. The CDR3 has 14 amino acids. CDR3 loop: CSASYRGGNQPQHF. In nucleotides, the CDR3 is TGCAGTGCTAGTTACAGGGGTGGCAATCAGCCCCAGCATTTT.

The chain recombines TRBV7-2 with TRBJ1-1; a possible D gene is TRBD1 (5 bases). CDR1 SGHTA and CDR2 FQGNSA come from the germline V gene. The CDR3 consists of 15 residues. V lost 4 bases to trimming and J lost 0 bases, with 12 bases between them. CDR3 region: CASSSRQTVNTEAFF. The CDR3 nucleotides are TGTGCCAGCAGCTCGAGACAGACAGTGAACACTGAAGCTTTCTTT.

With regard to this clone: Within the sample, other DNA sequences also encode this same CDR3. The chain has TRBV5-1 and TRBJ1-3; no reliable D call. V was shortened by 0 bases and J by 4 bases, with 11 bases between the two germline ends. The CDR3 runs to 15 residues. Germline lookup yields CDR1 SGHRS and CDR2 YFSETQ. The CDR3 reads CASSLAGGSGNTIYF. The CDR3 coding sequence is TGCGCCAGCAGCTTGGCCGGAGGGTCCGGAAACACCATATATTTT. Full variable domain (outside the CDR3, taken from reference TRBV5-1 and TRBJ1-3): KAGVTQTPRYLIKTRGQQVTLSCSPISGHRSVSWYQQTPGQGLQFLFEYFSETQRNKGNFPGRFSGRQFSNSRSEMNVSTLELGDSALYLCASSLAGGSGNTIYFGEGSWLTVV.

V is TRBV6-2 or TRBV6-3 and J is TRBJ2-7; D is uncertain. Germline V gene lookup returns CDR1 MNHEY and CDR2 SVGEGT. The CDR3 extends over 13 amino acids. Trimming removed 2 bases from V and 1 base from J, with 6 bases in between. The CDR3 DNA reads TGTGCCAGCAGTTACGCAGAATCCTACGAGCAGTACTTC. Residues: CASSYAESYEQYF.

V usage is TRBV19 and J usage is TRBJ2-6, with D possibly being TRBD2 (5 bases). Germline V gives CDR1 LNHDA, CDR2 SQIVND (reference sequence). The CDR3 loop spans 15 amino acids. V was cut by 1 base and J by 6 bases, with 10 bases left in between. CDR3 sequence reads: CASSIGRVTANVLTF. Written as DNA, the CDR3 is TGTGCCAGTAGTATAGGGCGGGTCACGGCCAACGTCCTGACTTTC.

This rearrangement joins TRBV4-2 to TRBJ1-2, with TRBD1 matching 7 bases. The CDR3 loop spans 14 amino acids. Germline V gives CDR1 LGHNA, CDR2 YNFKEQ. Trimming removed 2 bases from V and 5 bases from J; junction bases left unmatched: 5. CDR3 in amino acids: CASSQRGTEYGYTF. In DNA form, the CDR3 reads TGTGCCAGCAGCCAAAGGGGGACAGAGTATGGCTACACCTTC.